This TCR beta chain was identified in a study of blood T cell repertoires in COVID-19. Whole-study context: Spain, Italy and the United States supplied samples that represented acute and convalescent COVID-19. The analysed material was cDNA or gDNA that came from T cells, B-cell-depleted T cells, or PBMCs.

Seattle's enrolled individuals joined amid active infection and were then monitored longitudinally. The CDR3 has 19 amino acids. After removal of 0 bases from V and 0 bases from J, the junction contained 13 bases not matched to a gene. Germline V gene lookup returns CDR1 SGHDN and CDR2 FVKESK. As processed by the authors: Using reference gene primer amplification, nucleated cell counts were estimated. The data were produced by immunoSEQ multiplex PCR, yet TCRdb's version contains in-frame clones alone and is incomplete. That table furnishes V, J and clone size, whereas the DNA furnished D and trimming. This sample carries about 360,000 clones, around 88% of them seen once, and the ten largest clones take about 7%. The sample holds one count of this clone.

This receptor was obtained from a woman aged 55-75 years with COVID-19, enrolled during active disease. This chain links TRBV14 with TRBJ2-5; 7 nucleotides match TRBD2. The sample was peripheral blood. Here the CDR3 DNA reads TGTGCCAGCAGCCAAGATCGGTTAGGAGCGGGGAGCTACCAAGAGACCCAGTACTTC. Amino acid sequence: CASSQDRLGAGSYQETQYF.